This T cell receptor (beta chain) is from a study of cytomegalovirus exposure and HLA in healthy donors. Study in general: Falling in the Caucasian-associated ancestry cluster were about four fifths of under 450 genotyped donors. Findings of the study overall: Later analysis found that TCR beta chains associated with HLA were more clonally expanded than other, equally common chains. In a later analysis, TCR association rates varied by HLA locus: DRB1 most, HLA-C fewest.

The study ran its PCR with 60 Vbeta and 13 Jbeta primers. Clones were sequenced by immunoSEQ multiplex PCR, and TCRdb holds only the in-frame ones, with some missing. The sample has over 60,000 clones; approximately 72% are singletons. As for this clone: Its specificity is unknown.

V shed 8 bases and J 0 bases; nucleotides not matched to a gene: 1. Germline CDR1 and CDR2: MNHNS and SASEGT. CDR3 length equals 15 residues. Participants comprised healthy donors of bone marrow. The TCR originated in a woman aged 25 to 39 in good health and CMV-seropositive. The chain combines TRBV6-1 with TRBJ2-6, with TRBD1 identical over 10 bases. Sequenced sample: PBMCs. This CDR3 reads CASGQGVSGANVLTF. The DNA for the CDR3 is TGTGCCAGCGGACAGGGGGTCTCTGGGGCCAACGTCCTGACTTTC.